This T cell receptor beta chain was observed in a study of blood T cell repertoires in COVID-19. Only in-frame clones appear in the TCRdb table, and some are missing; sequencing was by immunoSEQ multiplex PCR. The sample has 75,000 to 85,000 clones, roughly four fifths seen once. The CDR3 length is 12 residues. Trimming cost V 6 bases and J 5 bases, with 10 bases left between them. The receptor was derived from a human donor in a cohort sampled during active COVID-19. Sequenced sample: peripheral blood. The V gene is TRBV12-3 or TRBV12-4, the J gene TRBJ1-1; D not resolved. CDR3 nucleotide sequence: TGTGCCAGCAGGCCTCCGGGGACTGAAGCTTTCTTT. Translation gives CASRPPGTEAFF.